The source of this T cell receptor beta chain is a study of radiotherapy plus CTLA-4 blockade in lung cancer. About the study: Patients showed objective responses in roughly 18% of cases and disease control in 25% to 40%.

Comments on this clone: Its target is unknown. Because the CDR3 is missing its conserved closing phenylalanine or tryptophan, this is likely a read error.

After removal of 7 bases from V and 6 bases from J, the junction contained 9 bases not matched to a gene. CDR3 size: 13 residues. Germline V gives CDR1 SQVTM, CDR2 ANQGSEA. Findings and caveats of the study: Radiotherapy with ipilimumab was followed by blood expansion of tumor-derived clones. The best prediction of response reportedly came from early blood T cell clone dynamics, with interferon-beta.

Patients in the study, people with chemo-refractory metastatic non-small-cell lung cancer, received focal radiation plus ipilimumab CTLA-4 blockade. Sequenced by immunoSEQ multiplex PCR; TCRdb stores in-frame clones only, minus some. The repertoire has around 110,000 clones, 81% of them found once; the top ten carry around 3%. The source of this sequence is a human donor with non-small cell lung cancer that progressed on radiotherapy plus ipilimumab. Some clones in this sample may be carry-over from other donors' samples. The sample was peripheral blood, taken from a patient treated with radiotherapy plus ipilimumab. This rearrangement joins TRBV29-1 to TRBJ1-2; 9 nucleotides line up with TRBD1. In nucleotides, the CDR3 is TGCAGCGCGCTCCCGGGACAGGGTAATGGCTACACCCTC. Protein sequence: CSALPGQGNGYTL.